A single TCR beta chain is shown here with its context. Its antigen is currently unknown. Germline CDR1 is MNHEY and CDR2 is SVGAGI. The CDR3 extends over 16 amino acids. V shed 1 base and J shed 2 bases, with 15 bases lying between them. PCR was performed using 60 Vbeta and 13 Jbeta primers. TCRdb keeps only in-frame clones here, not all; method: immunoSEQ multiplex PCR. The table shows under 200,000 clones, with 73% occurring only once. This record comes from a study of cytomegalovirus exposure and HLA in healthy donors. Study-wide results and limits: Information on immune exposure was restricted to one variable (CMV serostatus).

Sample: PBMCs. This chain links TRBV6-5 with TRBJ2-7; D perhaps matches TRBD2 (6 bases). This TCR was sampled from a woman aged 18-35 years in good health and CMV-seropositive. The CDR3 sequence: CASSYYETTSTYEQYF. CDR3 sequence (DNA): TGTGCCAGCAGTTACTATGAAACGACTAGTACCTACGAGCAGTACTTC.